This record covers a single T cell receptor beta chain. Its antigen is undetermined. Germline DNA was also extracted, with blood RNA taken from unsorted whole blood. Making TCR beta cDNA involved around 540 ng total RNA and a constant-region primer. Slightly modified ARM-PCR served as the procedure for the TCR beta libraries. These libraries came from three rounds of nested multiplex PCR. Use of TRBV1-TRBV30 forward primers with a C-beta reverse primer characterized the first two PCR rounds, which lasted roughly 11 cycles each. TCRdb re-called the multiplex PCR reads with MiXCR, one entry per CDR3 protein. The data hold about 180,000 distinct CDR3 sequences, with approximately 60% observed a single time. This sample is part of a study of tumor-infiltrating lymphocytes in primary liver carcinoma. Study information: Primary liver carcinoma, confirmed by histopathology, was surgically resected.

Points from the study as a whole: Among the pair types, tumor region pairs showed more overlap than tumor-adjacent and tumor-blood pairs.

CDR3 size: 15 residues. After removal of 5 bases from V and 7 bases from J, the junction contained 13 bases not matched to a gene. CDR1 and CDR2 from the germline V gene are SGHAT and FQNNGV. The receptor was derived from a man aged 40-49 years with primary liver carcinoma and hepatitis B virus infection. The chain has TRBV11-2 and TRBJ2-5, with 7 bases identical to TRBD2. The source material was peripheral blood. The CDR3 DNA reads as TGTGCCAGCAGCACCGGACTGGGAGGGCGAGGGACCCAGTACTTC. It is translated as CASSTGLGGRGTQYF.